The clone carrying this T cell receptor beta chain was seen more than once but under ten times. The data stem from a study of naive and memory T cell subsets. Four subsets defined by CD45RA and CD27 were sorted after CD3, CD4, CD8 and live/dead staining. There are 14 residues in the CDR3. The V and J ends lost 8 bases and 5 bases, in that order; junction bases with no gene match: 10. Germline CDR1 is LNHDA and CDR2 is SQIVND (reference sequence). Both TRBC1 and TRBC2 were covered by a beta constant-region primer of two equimolar oligonucleotides. Nested alpha and beta constant-region primers with the SP2 primer drove four PCR rounds on ligated cDNA. TCRdb independently ran MiXCR on the UMI-ligation and nested PCR reads; one entry per CDR3 protein. Of 95,000 to 150,000 distinct CDR3 sequences in the sample, 36% are singletons; the top ten hold 0.9%.

This TCR was sampled from a human donor in good health. This rearrangement joins TRBV19 to TRBJ2-7; TRBD2 matches at 9 bases. Sequencing was carried out using central memory CD4+ T cells from blood. The CDR3 spells CASRPGLAYDEQYF. The CDR3 DNA follows: TGTGCCAGTCGACCGGGACTAGCATACGACGAGCAGTACTTC.